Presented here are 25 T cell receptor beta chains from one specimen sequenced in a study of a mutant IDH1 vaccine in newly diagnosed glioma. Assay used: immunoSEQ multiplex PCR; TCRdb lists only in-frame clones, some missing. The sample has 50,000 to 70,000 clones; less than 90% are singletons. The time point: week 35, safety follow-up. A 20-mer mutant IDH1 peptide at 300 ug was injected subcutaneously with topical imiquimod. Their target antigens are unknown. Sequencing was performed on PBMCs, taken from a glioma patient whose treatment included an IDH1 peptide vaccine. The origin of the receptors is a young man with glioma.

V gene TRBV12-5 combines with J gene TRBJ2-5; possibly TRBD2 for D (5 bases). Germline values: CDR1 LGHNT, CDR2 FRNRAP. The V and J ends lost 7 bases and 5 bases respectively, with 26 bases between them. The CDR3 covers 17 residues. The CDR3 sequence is CASAREEEMGVIETQYF. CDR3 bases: TGTGCTAGTGCACGCGAGGAGGAGATGGGCGTTATCGAGACCCAGTACTTC.

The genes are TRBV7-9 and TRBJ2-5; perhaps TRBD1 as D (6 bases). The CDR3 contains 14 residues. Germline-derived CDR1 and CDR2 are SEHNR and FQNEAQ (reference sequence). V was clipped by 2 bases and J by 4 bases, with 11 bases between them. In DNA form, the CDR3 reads TGTGCCAGCAGCTTATTCACAGGGCGAGAGACCCAGTACTTC. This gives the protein CASSLFTGRETQYF.

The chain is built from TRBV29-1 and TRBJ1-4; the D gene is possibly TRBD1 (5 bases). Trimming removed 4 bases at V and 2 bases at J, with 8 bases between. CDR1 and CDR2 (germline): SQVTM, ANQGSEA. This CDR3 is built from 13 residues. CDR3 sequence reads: CSVGRGTNEKLFF. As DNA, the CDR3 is TGCAGCGTTGGCCGGGGGACTAATGAAAAACTGTTTTTT.

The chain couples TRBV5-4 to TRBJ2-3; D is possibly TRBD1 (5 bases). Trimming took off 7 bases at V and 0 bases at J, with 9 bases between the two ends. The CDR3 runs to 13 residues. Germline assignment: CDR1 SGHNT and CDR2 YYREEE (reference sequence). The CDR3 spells CASSGLSTDTQYF. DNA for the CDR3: TGTGCCAGCTCAGGGCTAAGCACAGATACGCAGTATTTT. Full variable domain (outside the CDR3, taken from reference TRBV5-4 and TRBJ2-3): ETGVTQSPTHLIKTRGQQVTLRCSSQSGHNTVSWYQQALGQGPQFIFQYYREEENGRGNFPPRFSGLQFPNYSSELNVNALELDDSALYLCASSGLSTDTQYFGPGTRLTVL.

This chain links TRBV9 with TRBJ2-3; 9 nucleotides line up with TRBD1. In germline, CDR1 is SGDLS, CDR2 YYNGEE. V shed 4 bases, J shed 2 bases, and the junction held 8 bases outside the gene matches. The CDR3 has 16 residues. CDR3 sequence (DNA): TGTGCCAGCAGCTCCCCGAGGACAGGGGCCACAGATACGCAGTATTTT. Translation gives CASSSPRTGATDTQYF. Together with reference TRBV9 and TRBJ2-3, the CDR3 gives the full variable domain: DSGVTQTPKHLITATGQRVTLRCSPRSGDLSVYWYQQSLDQGLQFLIQYYNGEERAKGNILERFSAQQFPDLHSELNLSSLELGDSALYFCASSSPRTGATDTQYFGPGTRLTVL.

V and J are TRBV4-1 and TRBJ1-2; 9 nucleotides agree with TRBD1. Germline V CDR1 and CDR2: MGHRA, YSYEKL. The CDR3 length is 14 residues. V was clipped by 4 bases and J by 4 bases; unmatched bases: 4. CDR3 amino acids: CASSPGQGVYGYTF. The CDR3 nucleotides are TGCGCCAGCAGCCCGGGACAGGGAGTCTATGGCTACACCTTC.

The CDR3 nucleotides read TGTGCCAGTAGTATTGTGGGGCCCGAGGGGGACTATGGCTACACCTTC. Translation: CASSIVGPEGDYGYTF. The chain is built from TRBV19 and TRBJ1-2; possibly TRBD1 for D (6 bases). CDR1 and CDR2 from the germline V gene are LNHDA and SQIVND (reference sequence). V shed 3 bases and J shed 3 bases, with 17 bases lying between them. This CDR3 region has 16 residues.

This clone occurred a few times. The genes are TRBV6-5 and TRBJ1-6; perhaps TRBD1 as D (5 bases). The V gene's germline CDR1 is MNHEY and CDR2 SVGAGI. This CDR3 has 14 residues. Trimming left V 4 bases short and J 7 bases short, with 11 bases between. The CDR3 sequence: CASSSPRENSPLHF. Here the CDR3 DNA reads TGTGCCAGCAGTTCTCCCAGGGAAAATTCACCCCTCCACTTT.

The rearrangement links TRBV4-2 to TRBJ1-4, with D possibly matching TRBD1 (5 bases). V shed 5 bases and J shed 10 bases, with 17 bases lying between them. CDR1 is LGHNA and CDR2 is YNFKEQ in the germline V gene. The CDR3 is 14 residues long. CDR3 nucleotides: TGTGCCAGCAGCGACGGGGGGAGGTGGGTAAAACTGTTTTTT. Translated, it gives CASSDGGRWVKLFF.

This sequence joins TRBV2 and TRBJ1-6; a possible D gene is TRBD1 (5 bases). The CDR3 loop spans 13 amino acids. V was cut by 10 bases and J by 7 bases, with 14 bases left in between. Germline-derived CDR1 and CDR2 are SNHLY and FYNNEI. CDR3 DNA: TGTGCCATTTACCGGGACGGCAATTCACCCCTCCACTTT. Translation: CAIYRDGNSPLHF.

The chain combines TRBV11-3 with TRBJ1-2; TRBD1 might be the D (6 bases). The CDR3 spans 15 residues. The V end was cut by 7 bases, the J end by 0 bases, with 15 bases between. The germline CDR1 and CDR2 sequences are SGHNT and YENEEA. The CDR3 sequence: CASTTTGSANYGYTF. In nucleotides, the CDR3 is TGTGCCAGCACCACAACAGGGTCAGCTAACTATGGCTACACCTTC.

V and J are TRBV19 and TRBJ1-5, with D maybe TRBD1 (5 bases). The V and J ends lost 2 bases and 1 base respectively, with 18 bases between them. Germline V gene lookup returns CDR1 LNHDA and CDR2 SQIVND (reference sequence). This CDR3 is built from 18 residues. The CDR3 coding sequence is TGTGCCAGTAGTATAAAGTGGAGGAGGGGAGAAAGCAATCAGCCCCAGCATTTT. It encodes CASSIKWRRGESNQPQHF.

In nucleotides, the CDR3 is TGTGCCAGCAGCTTAGCAGGGCCAGGGAGGGAGACCCAGTACTTC. Amino acids: CASSLAGPGRETQYF. The genes are TRBV7-7 and TRBJ2-5; weak D call: TRBD2 (6 bases). The V gene's germline CDR1 is SSHAT and CDR2 FNYEAQ (reference sequence). Trimming took 0 bases from V and 5 from J, leaving 13 bases between them. There are 15 residues in the CDR3.

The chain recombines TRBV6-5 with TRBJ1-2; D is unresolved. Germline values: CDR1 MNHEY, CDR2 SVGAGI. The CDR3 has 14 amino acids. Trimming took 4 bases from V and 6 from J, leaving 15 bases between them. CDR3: CASSSAWGLHGYTF. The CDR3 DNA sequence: TGTGCCAGCAGTTCCGCCTGGGGTTTACATGGCTACACCTTC.

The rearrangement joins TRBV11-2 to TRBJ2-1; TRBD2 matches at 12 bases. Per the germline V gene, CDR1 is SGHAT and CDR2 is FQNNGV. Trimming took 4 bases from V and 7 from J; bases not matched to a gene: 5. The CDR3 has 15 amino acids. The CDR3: CASSSSGGAGNEQFF. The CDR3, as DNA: TGTGCCAGCAGCTCTAGCGGGGGGGCGGGTAATGAGCAGTTCTTC.

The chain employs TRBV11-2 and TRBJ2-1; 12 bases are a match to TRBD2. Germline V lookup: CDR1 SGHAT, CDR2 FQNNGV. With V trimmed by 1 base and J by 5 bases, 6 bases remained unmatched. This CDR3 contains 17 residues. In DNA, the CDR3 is TGTGCCAGCAGCTTAGGACTAGCGGGGGTCATCCACAATGAGCAGTTCTTC. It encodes CASSLGLAGVIHNEQFF.

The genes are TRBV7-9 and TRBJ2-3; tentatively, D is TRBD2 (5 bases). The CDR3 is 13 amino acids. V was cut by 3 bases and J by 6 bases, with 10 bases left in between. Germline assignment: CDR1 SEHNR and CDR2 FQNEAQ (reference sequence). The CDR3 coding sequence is TGTGCCAGCAGCTTCGTCCCGGGGGATACGCAGTATTTT. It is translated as CASSFVPGDTQYF.

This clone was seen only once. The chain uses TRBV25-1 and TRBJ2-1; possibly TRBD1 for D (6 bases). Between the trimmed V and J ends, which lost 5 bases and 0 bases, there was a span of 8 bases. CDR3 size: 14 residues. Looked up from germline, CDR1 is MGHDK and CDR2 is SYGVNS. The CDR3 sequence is CASSLQGSYNEQFF. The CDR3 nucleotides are TGTGCCAGCAGTTTACAGGGCTCCTACAATGAGCAGTTCTTC.

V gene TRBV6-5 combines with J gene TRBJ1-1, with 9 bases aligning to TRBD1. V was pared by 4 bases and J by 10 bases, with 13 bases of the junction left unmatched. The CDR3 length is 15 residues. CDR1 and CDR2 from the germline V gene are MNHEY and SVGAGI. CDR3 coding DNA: TGTGCCAGCAGTTTGACCCGGGACAGGGCTAATCGAGCTTTCTTT. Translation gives CASSLTRDRANRAFF.

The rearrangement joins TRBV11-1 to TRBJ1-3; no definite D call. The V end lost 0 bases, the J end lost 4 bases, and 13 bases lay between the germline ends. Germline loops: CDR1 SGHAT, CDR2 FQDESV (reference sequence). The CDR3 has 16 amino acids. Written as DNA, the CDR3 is TGTGCCAGCAGCTTAGCGCGTACGGGGTTCGGAAACACCATATATTTT. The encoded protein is CASSLARTGFGNTIYF.

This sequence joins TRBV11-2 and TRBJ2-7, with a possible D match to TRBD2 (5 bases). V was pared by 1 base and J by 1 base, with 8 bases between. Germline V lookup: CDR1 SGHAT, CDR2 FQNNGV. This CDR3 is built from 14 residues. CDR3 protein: CASSLGAVSYEQYF. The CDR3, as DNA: TGTGCCAGCAGCTTAGGAGCGGTGTCCTACGAGCAGTACTTC.

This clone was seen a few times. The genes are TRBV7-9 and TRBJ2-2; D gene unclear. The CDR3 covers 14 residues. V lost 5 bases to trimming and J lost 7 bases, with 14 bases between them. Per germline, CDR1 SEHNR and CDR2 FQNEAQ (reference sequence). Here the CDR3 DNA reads TGTGCCAGCAGCCAGAACCTAGGGTTCGGGGAGCTGTTTTTT. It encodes CASSQNLGFGELFF. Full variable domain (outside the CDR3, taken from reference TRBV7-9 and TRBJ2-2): DTGVSQNPRHKITKRGQNVTFRCDPISEHNRLYWYRQTLGQGPEFLTYFQNEAQLEKSRLLSDRFSAERPKGSFSTLEIQRTEQGDSAMYLCASSQNLGFGELFFGEGSRLTVL.

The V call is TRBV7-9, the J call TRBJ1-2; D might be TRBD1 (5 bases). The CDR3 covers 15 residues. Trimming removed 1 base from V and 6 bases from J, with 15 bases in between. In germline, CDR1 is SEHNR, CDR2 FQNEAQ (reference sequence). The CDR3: CASSLVYRPGNGYTF. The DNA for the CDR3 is TGTGCCAGCAGCTTAGTATACAGGCCAGGGAATGGCTACACCTTC.

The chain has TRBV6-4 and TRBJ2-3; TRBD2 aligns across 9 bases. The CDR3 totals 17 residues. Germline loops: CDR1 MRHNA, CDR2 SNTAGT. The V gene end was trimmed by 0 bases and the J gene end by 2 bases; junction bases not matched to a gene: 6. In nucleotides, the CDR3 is TGTGCCAGCAGTGACTCGGCGGGGGGGCCGAACACAGATACGCAGTATTTT. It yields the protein CASSDSAGGPNTDTQYF.

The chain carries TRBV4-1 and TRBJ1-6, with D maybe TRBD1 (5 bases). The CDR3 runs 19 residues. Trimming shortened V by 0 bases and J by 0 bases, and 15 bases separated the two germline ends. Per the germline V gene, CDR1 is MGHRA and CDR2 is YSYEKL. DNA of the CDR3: TGCGCCAGCAGCCAAGAGGGGGGAACTATTAGCTCCTATAATTCACCCCTCCACTTT. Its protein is CASSQEGGTISSYNSPLHF.